This T cell receptor (beta chain) was observed in a study of control samples from healthy donors and cancer patients. The germline gives CDR1 SQVTM, CDR2 ANQGSEA. The CDR3 sequence is 14 residues long. Trimming removed 3 bases from V and 6 bases from J; junction bases left unmatched: 8. Libraries were prepared by immunoSEQ multiplex PCR; TCRdb keeps only in-frame clonotypes and omits some of them. The data hold roughly 80,000 clones, with approximately 92% observed a single time. V gene TRBV29-1 combines with J gene TRBJ2-3, with TRBD2 identical over 8 bases. The source is a woman aged 60 to 75 in good health. The sequenced material came from blood. CDR3 sequence: CSVEGGGGTDTQYF. Here the CDR3 DNA reads TGCAGCGTTGAGGGCGGCGGGGGGACGGATACGCAGTATTTT.